At least ten counts were recorded for the clone carrying this T cell receptor (beta chain). The germline gives CDR1 SGHTA, CDR2 FQGTGA. The V end lost 5 bases, the J end lost 4 bases, and 5 bases lay between the germline ends. The CDR3 is 12 residues long. This library used around 400 ng RNA and molecular barcoded adaptors spanning alpha/delta and beta/gamma chains. TCRdb ran MiXCR on the reads and lists one entry per CDR3 protein. The sample includes under 150,000 distinct CDR3 sequences, less than 15% seen only once; the top ten take 8% to 9%. The data originate from a study of read filtering for tumor transcriptome and immune sequencing.

The sequence was collected from a donor aged 40 or over with multiple myeloma. The chain couples TRBV7-3 to TRBJ2-2; D gene ambiguous. The sequencing sample was made of a population of CD138-negative cells sorted from bone marrow. The CDR3 coding sequence is TGTGCCAGCAGCCGGTCCACCGGGGAGCTGTTTTTT. Amino acids: CASSRSTGELFF.